This is a list of T cell receptor beta chains from one sample in a study of blood T cell repertoires in COVID-19. TCRdb's table, derived via immunoSEQ multiplex PCR, lists solely in-frame clones and lacks some. The repertoire consists of 350,000 or so clones, with roughly 87% occurring once and the leading ten covering roughly 3.9%. The specimen sequenced was peripheral blood. All receptors derive from a woman aged 55-69 years with COVID-19, enrolled during active disease. Each CDR3 is given with its conserved first and last residue. The D gene is left open where the match is weak. The size entry is marked missing in some rows and otherwise reads once, few, many or a size class.

abundance: -
v_gene: TRBV28
j_gene: TRBJ2-7
d_gene: -
CDR3aa: CASRRTGTYEQYF
CDR3nt: TGTGCCAGCAGACGTACAGGGACCTACGAGCAGTACTTC

abundance: once
v_gene: TRBV4-2
j_gene: TRBJ1-4
d_gene: -
CDR3aa: CASSQVWRGFSTNEKLFF
CDR3nt: TGTGCCAGCAGCCAAGTTTGGCGGGGCTTTTCAACTAATGAAAAACTGTTTTTT

abundance: -
v_gene: TRBV7-9
j_gene: TRBJ2-3
d_gene: TRBD2
CDR3aa: CASSLVLAGTDTQYF
CDR3nt: TGTGCCAGCAGCTTAGTACTAGCGGGGACAGATACGCAGTATTTT

abundance: -
v_gene: TRBV3-1/TRBV3-2
j_gene: TRBJ2-7
d_gene: -
CDR3aa: CASSTSSQGYEQYF
CDR3nt: TGTGCCAGCAGCACTTCGTCACAGGGATACGAGCAGTACTTC

abundance: -
v_gene: TRBV28
j_gene: TRBJ2-1
d_gene: -
CDR3aa: CASRSFGGVGVYNEQFF
CDR3nt: TGTGCCAGCAGATCCTTTGGAGGGGTGGGAGTTTACAATGAGCAGTTCTTC

abundance: -
v_gene: TRBV3-1/TRBV3-2
j_gene: TRBJ2-3
d_gene: -
CDR3aa: CASSQEWGPSTDTQYF
CDR3nt: TGTGCCAGCAGCCAAGAATGGGGGCCCAGCACAGATACGCAGTATTTT

abundance: -
v_gene: TRBV27
j_gene: TRBJ1-1
d_gene: TRBD1
CDR3aa: CASSPFGTVEAFF
CDR3nt: TGTGCCAGCAGTCCGTTCGGGACAGTTGAAGCTTTCTTT

abundance: -
v_gene: TRBV5-4
j_gene: TRBJ2-5
d_gene: TRBD2
CDR3aa: CASSLSGGARETQYF
CDR3nt: TGTGCCAGCAGCCTTAGCGGGGGGGCGCGGGAGACCCAGTACTTC

abundance: -
v_gene: TRBV11-2
j_gene: TRBJ2-1
d_gene: TRBD2
CDR3aa: CASSRAISGASYNEQFF
CDR3nt: TGTGCCAGCAGCCGAGCTATTAGCGGGGCCTCCTACAATGAGCAGTTCTTC

abundance: -
v_gene: TRBV4-2
j_gene: TRBJ2-1
d_gene: TRBD2
CDR3aa: CASSQDWGSGGHNEQFF
CDR3nt: TGTGCCAGCAGCCAAGATTGGGGCTCGGGGGGTCACAATGAGCAGTTCTTC